Below are 2 T cell receptor beta chains sequenced from a single sample in a study of T cell repertoires in cytomegalovirus infection. Each CDR3 protein gets one entry after TCRdb re-called the reads with MiXCR. The sample yields some 230,000 distinct CDR3 sequences, roughly 23% seen once. Sample: CD8+ T cells from PBMCs. The receptor set was obtained from a human donor in good health (CMV status not recorded). Some clones in this sample may be carry-over from other donors' samples.

The chain joins TRBV9 to TRBJ2-3; either TRBD1 or TRBD2 may fit D (5 bases each). The CDR3 is 14 amino acids. Germline values: CDR1 SGDLS, CDR2 YYNGEE. Trimming cost V 3 bases and J 2 bases, with 10 bases left between them. CDR3: CASSEGRLTDTQYF. In DNA, the CDR3 is TGTGCCAGCAGCGAGGGACGGCTCACAGATACGCAGTATTTT.

There are a few counts of this clonotype. For the CDR3, the DNA is TGTGCCAGCAGTTTAAGACAGTACACTGAAGCTTTCTTT. Translated: CASSLRQYTEAFF. The chain joins TRBV12-3 or TRBV12-4 to TRBJ1-1; perhaps TRBD1 as D (5 bases). The CDR3 contains 13 residues. Trimming left V 2 bases short and J 3 bases short, with 7 bases between.